This record looks at one TCR beta chain sequence and its context. These data originate in a study of blood T cell repertoires in COVID-19. What the recovered Cohort 3 donors had was two negative PCRs, clearance, or symptom resolution. The data were produced by immunoSEQ multiplex PCR, yet TCRdb's version contains in-frame clones alone and is incomplete. Of 160,000 or so clones listed, 84% are singletons. Germline values: CDR1 LNHDA, CDR2 SQIVND (reference sequence). The CDR3 contains 15 residues. Trimming removed 3 bases from V and 8 bases from J, with 17 bases in between. This TCR came from a man aged 50-59 years who had recovered from COVID-19. The sample comprised PBMCs or T cells enriched from blood (not recorded which). This chain uses TRBV19 with TRBJ2-1, with D possibly being TRBD1 (6 bases). Written as DNA, the CDR3 is TGTGCCAGTAGTATGGCCAGGGGCTCGGTCCATGAGCAGTTCTTC. This gives the protein CASSMARGSVHEQFF.